This T cell receptor (beta chain) was observed in a study of blood T cell repertoires in COVID-19. Study overall: Both acute and convalescent COVID-19 samples were obtained from the United States, Italy and Spain. Nucleic acid was either cDNA or gDNA, and it came from T cells, B-cell-depleted T cells, or PBMCs.

The table came from immunoSEQ multiplex PCR; TCRdb's copy has only in-frame clones and leaves some out. This table holds more than 250,000 clones, 85% to 90% found once. V trimming: 0 bases; J trimming: 2 bases; junction bases outside the gene matches: 0. CDR1 is SGHTS and CDR2 is YDEGEE in the germline V gene. This CDR3 has 15 residues. This receptor was obtained from a woman aged 45-60 years with COVID-19, enrolled during active disease. The sample was peripheral blood. The rearrangement uses TRBV5-8 and TRBJ2-5, with TRBD2 identical over 11 bases. The CDR3 DNA reads TGTGCCAGCAGCTTGGGACTAGCGGGACAAGAGACCCAGTACTTC. Amino acid sequence: CASSLGLAGQETQYF.